The clone carrying this T cell receptor beta chain was recorded at least ten times. Its antigen remains unidentified. TCRdb re-analysed the reads in MiXCR, keeping a single row per CDR3 protein. Counted here are hundreds of thousands of distinct CDR3 sequences, around 24% occurring once; the ten biggest clones make up roughly 8%. The ends were cut back, 6 bases at V and 1 base at J, with 12 bases in the middle. The CDR3 loop spans 15 amino acids. The V gene's germline CDR1 is SEHNR and CDR2 FQNEAQ (reference sequence). This entry belongs to a study of T cell repertoires in cytomegalovirus infection. Findings and caveats of the study: Dominating the ex vivo response were TCR beta clonotypes that were CMV-specific and HLA-C-restricted.

The sequenced sample was CD8+ T cells from PBMCs. The chain combines TRBV7-9 with TRBJ2-2; D is tentatively TRBD1 or TRBD2 (6 bases each). The receptor was isolated from a human donor in good health (CMV status not recorded). Some clones in this sample may be carry-over from other donors' samples. In DNA, the CDR3 is TGTGCCAGCAGACCGAGGGGGGAGAACACCGGGGAGCTGTTTTTT. Translating gives CASRPRGENTGELFF.